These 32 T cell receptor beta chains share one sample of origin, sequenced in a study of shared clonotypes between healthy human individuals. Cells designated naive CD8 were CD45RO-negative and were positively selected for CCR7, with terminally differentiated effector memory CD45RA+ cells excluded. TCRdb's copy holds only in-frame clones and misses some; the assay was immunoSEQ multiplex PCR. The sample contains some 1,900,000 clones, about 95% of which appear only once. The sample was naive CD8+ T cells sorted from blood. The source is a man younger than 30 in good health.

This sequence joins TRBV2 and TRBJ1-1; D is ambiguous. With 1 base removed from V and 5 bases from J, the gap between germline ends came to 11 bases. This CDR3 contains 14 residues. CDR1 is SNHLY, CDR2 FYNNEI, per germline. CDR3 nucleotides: TGTGCCAGCAGTGAAGACGGCGGGGAAACTGAAGCTTTCTTT. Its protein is CASSEDGGETEAFF. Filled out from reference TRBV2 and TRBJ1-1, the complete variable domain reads EPEVTQTPSHQVTQMGQEVILRCVPISNHLYFYWYRQILGQKVEFLVSFYNNEISEKSEIFDDQFSVERPDGSNFTLKIRSTKLEDSAMYFCASSEDGGETEAFFGQGTRLTVV.

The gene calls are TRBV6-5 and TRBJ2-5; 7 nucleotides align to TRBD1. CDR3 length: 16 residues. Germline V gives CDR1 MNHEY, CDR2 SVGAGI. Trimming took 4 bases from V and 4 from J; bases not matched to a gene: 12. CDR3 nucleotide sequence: TGTGCCAGCAGTTTCTCCGGGACAGCGAGACGAGAGACCCAGTACTTC. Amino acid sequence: CASSFSGTARRETQYF.

CDR3 DNA sequence: TGCAGCGTTGGGTTGGCTCCTGAAGCTTTCTTT. Translated: CSVGLAPEAFF. The chain has TRBV29-1 and TRBJ1-1; D uncertain. The CDR3 runs to 11 residues. V was pared by 4 bases and J by 6 bases, with 9 bases between. Germline CDR1 and CDR2: SQVTM and ANQGSEA.

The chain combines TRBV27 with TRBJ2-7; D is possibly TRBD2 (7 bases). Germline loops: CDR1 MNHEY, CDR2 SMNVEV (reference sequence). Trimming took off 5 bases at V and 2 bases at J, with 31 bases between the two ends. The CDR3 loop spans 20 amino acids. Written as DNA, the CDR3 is TGTGCCAGCAGTCCCGGAGAGTGGGGGGCTGGGCGGGAGACAACCTACGAGCAGTACTTC. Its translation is CASSPGEWGAGRETTYEQYF.

DNA of the CDR3: TGCGCCAGCAGCCCAAGGACCACGGCCTCCTACGAGCAGTACTTC. It yields the protein CASSPRTTASYEQYF. V usage is TRBV4-1 and J usage is TRBJ2-7; unclear D gene. Germline CDR1 reads MGHRA; CDR2 reads YSYEKL. Trimming removed 4 bases at V and 0 bases at J, with 13 bases between. The CDR3 is 15 residues long.

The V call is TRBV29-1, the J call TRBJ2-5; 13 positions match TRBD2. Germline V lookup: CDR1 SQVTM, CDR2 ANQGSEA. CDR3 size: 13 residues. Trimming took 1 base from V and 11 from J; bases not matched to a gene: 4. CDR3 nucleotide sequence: TGCAGCGTTGAAGGTGGACTAGCGGGGGAGCAGTACTTC. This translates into CSVEGGLAGEQYF.

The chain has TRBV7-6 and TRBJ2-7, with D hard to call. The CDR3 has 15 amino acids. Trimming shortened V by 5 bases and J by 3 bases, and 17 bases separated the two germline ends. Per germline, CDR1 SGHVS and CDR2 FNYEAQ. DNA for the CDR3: TGTGCCAGCAGCGCAGACGGTTTGAAGGACTACGAGCAGTACTTC. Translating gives CASSADGLKDYEQYF.

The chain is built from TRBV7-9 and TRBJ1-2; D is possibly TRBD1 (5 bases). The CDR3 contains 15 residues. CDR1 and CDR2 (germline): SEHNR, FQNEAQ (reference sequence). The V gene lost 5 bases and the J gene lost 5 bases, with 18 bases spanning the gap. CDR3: CASSHRGEFPYGYTF. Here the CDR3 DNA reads TGTGCCAGCAGCCATCGGGGCGAATTCCCTTATGGCTACACCTTC.

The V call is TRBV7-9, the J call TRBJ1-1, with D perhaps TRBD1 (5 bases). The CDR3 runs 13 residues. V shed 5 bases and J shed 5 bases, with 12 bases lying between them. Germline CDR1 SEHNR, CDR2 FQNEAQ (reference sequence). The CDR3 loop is CASSRGTETEAFF. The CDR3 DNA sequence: TGTGCCAGCAGCCGAGGGACGGAAACTGAAGCTTTCTTT.

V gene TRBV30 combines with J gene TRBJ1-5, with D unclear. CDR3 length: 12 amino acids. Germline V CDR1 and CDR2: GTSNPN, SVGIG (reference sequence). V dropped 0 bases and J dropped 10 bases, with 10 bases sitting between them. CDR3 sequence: CAWSVLRGPQHF. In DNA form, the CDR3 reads TGTGCCTGGAGTGTACTGCGGGGTCCCCAGCATTTT.

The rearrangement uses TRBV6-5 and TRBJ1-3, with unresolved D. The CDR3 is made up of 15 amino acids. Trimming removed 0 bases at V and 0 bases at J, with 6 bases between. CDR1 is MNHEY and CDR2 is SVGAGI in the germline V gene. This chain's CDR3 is CASSYSPDSGNTIYF. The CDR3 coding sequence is TGTGCCAGCAGTTACTCGCCGGACTCTGGAAACACCATATATTTT.

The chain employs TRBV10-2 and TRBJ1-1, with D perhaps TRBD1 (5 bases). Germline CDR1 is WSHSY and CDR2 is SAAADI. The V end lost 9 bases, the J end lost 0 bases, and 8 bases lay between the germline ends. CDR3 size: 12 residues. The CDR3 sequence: CASGTVNTEAFF. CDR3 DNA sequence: TGCGCCAGTGGGACGGTGAACACTGAAGCTTTCTTT.

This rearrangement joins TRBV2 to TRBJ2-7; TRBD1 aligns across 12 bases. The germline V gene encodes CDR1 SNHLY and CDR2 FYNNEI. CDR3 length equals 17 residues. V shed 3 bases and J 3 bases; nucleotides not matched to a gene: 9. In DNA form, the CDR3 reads TGTGCCAGCAGTGACCCGGGACAGGGGGCGCGACGCTACGAGCAGTACTTC. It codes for CASSDPGQGARRYEQYF.

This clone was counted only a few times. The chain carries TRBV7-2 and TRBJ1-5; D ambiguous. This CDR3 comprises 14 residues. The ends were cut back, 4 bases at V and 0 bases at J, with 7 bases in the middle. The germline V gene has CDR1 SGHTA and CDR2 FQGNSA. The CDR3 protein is CASSSDYSNQPQHF. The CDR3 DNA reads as TGTGCCAGCAGCTCCGATTATAGCAATCAGCCCCAGCATTTT.

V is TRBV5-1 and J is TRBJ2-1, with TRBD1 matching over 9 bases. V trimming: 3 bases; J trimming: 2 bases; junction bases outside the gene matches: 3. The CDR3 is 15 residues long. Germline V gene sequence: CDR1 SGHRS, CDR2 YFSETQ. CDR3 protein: CASSWDRDTYNEQFF. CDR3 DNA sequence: TGCGCCAGCAGCTGGGACAGGGATACCTACAATGAGCAGTTCTTC.

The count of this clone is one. In DNA form, the CDR3 reads TGTGCCAGCAGCTTTTTAGCGGGAGAAGGGTATTCCTACAATGAGCAGTTCTTC. Its protein product is CASSFLAGEGYSYNEQFF. The chain joins TRBV5-6 to TRBJ2-1; TRBD2 matches 9 bases. This CDR3 has 18 residues. Trimming at V came to 2 bases and at J to 1 base, leaving 10 bases not matched to a gene. Germline CDR1 reads SGHDT; CDR2 reads YYEEEE.

CDR3 DNA sequence: TGTGCCAGCTCACTAACGGGGTCCACAGATACGCAGTATTTT. Its protein is CASSLTGSTDTQYF. This rearrangement joins TRBV18 to TRBJ2-3; perhaps TRBD2 as D (5 bases). The CDR3 length is 14 residues. CDR1 and CDR2 from the germline V gene are KGHSH and LQKENI. V lost 4 bases and J 2 bases, leaving 10 bases between the germline ends.

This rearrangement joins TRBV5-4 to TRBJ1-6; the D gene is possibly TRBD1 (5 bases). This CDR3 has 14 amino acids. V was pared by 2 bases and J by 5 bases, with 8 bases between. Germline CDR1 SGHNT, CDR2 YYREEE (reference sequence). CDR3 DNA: TGTGCCAGCAGCTTCACAGGAGATAATTCACCCCTCCACTTT. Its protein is CASSFTGDNSPLHF.

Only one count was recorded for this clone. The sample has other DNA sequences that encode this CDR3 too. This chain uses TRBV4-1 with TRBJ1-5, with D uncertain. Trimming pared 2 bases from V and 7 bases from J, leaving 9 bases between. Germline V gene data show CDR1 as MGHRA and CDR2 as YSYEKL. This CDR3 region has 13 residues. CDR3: CASSQSRGQPQHF. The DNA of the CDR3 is TGCGCCAGCAGCCAAAGTCGAGGGCAGCCCCAGCATTTT.

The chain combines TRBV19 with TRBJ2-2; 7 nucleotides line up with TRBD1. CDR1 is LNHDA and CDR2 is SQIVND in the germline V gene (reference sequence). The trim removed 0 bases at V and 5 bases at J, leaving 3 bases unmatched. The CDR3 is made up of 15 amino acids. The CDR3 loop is CASSIDHRGTGELFF. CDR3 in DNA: TGTGCCAGTAGTATAGATCACAGGGGTACCGGGGAGCTGTTTTTT.

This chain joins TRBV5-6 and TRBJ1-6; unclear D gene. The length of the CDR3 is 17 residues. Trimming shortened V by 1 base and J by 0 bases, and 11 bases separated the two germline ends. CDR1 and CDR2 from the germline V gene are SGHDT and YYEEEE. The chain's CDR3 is CASSLLETSSYNSPLHF. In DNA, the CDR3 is TGTGCCAGCAGCTTGTTGGAGACAAGCTCCTATAATTCACCCCTCCACTTT.

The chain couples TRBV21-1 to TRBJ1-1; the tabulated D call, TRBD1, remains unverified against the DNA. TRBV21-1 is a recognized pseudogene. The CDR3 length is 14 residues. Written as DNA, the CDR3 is TGTGCCAGCAGAGGGGACAGTACGAACACTGAAGCTTTCTTT. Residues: CASRGDSTNTEAFF.

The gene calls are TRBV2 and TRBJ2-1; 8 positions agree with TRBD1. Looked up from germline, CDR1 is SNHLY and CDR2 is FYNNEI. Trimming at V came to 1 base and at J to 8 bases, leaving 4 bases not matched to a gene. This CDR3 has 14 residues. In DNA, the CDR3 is TGTGCCAGCAGTGAAGGGGACAGGTTGTATGAGCAGTTCTTC. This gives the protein CASSEGDRLYEQFF. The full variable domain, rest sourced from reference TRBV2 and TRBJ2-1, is EPEVTQTPSHQVTQMGQEVILRCVPISNHLYFYWYRQILGQKVEFLVSFYNNEISEKSEIFDDQFSVERPDGSNFTLKIRSTKLEDSAMYFCASSEGDRLYEQFFGPGTRLTVL.

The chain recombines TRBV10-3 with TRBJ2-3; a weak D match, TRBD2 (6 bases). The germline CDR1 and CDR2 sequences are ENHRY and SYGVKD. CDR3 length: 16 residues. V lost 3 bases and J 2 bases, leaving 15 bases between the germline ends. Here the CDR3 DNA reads TGTGCCATCAGTGATATTGTTCCGGGAGTCACAGATACGCAGTATTTT. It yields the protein CAISDIVPGVTDTQYF.

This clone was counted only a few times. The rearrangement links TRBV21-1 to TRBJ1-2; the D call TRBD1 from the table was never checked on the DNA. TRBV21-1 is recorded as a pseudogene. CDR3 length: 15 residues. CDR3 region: CASSFRRFQGYGYTF. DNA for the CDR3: TGTGCCAGCAGCTTCCGGCGCTTCCAGGGGTATGGCTACACCTTC.

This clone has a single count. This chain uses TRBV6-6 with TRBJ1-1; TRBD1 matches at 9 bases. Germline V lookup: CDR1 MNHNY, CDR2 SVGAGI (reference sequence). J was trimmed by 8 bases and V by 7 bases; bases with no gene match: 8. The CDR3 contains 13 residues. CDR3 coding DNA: TGTGCCAGCACTTATGCAGGGACAGGGGAAGCTTTCTTT. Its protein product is CASTYAGTGEAFF.

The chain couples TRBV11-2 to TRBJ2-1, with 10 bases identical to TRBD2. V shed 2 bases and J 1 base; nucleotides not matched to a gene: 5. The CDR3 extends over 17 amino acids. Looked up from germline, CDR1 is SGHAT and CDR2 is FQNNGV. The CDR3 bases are TGTGCCAGCAGCTTAACGCCTAGCGGGGGTTCCTACAATGAGCAGTTCTTC. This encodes CASSLTPSGGSYNEQFF.

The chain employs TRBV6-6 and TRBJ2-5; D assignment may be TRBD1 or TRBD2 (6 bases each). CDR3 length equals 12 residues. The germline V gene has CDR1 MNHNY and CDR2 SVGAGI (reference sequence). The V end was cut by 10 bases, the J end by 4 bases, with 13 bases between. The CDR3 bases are TGTGCCACCGCCCGGGGGCCAGAGACCCAGTACTTC. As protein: CATARGPETQYF.

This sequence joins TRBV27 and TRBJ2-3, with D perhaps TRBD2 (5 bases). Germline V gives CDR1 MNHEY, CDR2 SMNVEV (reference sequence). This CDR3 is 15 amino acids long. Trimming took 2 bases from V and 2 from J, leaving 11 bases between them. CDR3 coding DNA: TGTGCCAGCAGTTTAATCAGCGGATACACAGATACGCAGTATTTT. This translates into CASSLISGYTDTQYF.

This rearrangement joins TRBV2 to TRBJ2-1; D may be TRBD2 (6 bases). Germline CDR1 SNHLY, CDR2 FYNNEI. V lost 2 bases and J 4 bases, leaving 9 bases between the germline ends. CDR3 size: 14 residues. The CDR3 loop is CASSERLEYNEQFF. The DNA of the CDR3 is TGTGCCAGCAGTGAAAGACTAGAGTACAATGAGCAGTTCTTC. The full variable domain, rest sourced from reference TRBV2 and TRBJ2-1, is EPEVTQTPSHQVTQMGQEVILRCVPISNHLYFYWYRQILGQKVEFLVSFYNNEISEKSEIFDDQFSVERPDGSNFTLKIRSTKLEDSAMYFCASSERLEYNEQFFGPGTRLTVL.

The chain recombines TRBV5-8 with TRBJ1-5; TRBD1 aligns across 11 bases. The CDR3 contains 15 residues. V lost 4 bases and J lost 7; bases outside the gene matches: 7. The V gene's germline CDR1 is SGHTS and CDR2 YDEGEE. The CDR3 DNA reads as TGTGCCAGCAGCGGAGGGACAGGGGGATTCCAGCCCCAGCATTTT. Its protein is CASSGGTGGFQPQHF. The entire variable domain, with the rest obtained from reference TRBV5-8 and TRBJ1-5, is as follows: EAGVTQSPTHLIKTRGQQATLRCSPISGHTSVYWYQQALGLGLQFLLWYDEGEERNRGNFPPRFSGRQFPNYSSELNVNALELEDSALYLCASSGGTGGFQPQHFGDGTRLSIL.

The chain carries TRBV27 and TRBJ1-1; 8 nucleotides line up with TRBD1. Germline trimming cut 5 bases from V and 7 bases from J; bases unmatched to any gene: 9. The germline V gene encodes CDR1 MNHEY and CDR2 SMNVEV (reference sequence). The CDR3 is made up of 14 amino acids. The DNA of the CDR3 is TGTGCCAGCAGTCCCGGGACAGGAATCGGTGAAGCTTTCTTT. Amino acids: CASSPGTGIGEAFF.